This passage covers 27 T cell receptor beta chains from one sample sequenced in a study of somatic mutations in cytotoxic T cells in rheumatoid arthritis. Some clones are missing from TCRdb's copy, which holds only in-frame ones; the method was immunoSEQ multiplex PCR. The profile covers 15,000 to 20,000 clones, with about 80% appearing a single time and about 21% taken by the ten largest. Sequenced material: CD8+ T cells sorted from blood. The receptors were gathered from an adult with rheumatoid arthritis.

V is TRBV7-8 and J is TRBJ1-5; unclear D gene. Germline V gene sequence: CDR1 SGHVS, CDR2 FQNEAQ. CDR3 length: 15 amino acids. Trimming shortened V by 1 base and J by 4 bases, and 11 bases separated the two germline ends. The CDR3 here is CASSLVLQANQPQHF. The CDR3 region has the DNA TGTGCCAGCAGCTTAGTGCTGCAAGCAAATCAGCCCCAGCATTTT. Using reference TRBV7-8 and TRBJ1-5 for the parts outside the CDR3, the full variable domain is GAGVSQSPRYKVAKRGQDVALRCDPISGHVSLFWYQQALGQGPEFLTYFQNEAQLDKSGLPSDRFFAERPEGSVSTLKIQRTQQEDSAVYLCASSLVLQANQPQHFGDGTRLSIL.

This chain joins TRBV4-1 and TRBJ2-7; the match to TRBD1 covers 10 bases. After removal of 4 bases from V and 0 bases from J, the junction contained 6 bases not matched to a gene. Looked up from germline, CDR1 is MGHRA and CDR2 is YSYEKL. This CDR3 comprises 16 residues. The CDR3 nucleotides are TGCGCCAGCAGCCCATCCGGGACAGGGGTCTCCTACGAGCAGTACTTC. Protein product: CASSPSGTGVSYEQYF.

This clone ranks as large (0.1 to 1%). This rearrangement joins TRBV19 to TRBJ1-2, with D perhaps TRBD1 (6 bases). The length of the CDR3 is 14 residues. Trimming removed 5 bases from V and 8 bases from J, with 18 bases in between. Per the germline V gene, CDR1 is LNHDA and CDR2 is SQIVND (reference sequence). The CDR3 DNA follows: TGTGCCAGTAGTGGGGGGGGCTCTGCGAGCGGCTACACCTTC. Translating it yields CASSGGGSASGYTF.

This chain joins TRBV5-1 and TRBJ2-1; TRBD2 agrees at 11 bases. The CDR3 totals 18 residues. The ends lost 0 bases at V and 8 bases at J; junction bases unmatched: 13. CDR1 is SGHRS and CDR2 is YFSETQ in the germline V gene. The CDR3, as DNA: TGCGCCAGCAGCTTGGATGCTGATGGACTAGCGGGTGCGGATGAGCAGTTCTTC. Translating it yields CASSLDADGLAGADEQFF. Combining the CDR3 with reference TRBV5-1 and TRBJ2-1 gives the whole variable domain KAGVTQTPRYLIKTRGQQVTLSCSPISGHRSVSWYQQTPGQGLQFLFEYFSETQRNKGNFPGRFSGRQFSNSRSEMNVSTLELGDSALYLCASSLDADGLAGADEQFFGPGTRLTVL.

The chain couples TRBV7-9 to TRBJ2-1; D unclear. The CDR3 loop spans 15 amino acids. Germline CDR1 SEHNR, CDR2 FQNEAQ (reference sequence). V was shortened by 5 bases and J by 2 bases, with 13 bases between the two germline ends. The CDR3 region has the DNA TGTGCCAGCAGCGTCCCTCGGCACACCTACAATGAGCAGTTCTTC. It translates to CASSVPRHTYNEQFF.

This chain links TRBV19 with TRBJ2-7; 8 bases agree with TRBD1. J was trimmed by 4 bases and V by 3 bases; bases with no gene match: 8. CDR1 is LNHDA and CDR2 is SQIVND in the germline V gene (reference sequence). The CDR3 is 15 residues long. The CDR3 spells CASSIGQGSIYEQYF. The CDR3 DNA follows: TGTGCCAGTAGTATCGGACAGGGTAGTATATACGAGCAGTACTTC.

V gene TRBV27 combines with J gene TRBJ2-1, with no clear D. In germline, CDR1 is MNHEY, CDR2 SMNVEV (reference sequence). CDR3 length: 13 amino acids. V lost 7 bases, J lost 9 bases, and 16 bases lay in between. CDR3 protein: CASTQTQGGEQFF. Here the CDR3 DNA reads TGTGCCAGCACCCAAACTCAAGGTGGTGAGCAGTTCTTC.

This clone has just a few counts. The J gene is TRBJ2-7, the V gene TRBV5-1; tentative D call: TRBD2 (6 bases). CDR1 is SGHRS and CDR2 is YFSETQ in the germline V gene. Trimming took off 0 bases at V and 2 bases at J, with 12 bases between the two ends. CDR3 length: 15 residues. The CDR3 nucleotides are TGCGCCAGCAGCTTGGCGGGCGGGGAAACCTACGAGCAGTACTTC. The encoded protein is CASSLAGGETYEQYF.

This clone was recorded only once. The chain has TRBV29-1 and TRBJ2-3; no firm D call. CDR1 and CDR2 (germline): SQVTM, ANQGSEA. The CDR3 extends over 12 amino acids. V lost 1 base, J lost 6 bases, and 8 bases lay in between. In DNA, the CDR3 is TGCAGCGTTGAAGGTCTCAGTGATACGCAGTATTTT. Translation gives CSVEGLSDTQYF.

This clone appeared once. This chain's CDR3 is CAWSGSQYEQYF. CDR3 bases: TGTGCCTGGAGTGGTAGCCAATACGAGCAGTACTTC. J is TRBJ2-7 and V is TRBV30; D unresolved. Trimming removed 1 base from V and 4 bases from J, with 8 bases in between. Germline loops: CDR1 GTSNPN, CDR2 SVGIG (reference sequence). The CDR3 is made up of 12 amino acids.

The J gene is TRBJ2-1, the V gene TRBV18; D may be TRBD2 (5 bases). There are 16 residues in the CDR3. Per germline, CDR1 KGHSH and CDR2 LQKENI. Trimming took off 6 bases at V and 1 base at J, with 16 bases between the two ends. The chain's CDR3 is CASSPGRIGSYNEQFF. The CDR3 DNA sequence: TGTGCCAGCTCTCCGGGAAGGATCGGGTCCTACAATGAGCAGTTCTTC.

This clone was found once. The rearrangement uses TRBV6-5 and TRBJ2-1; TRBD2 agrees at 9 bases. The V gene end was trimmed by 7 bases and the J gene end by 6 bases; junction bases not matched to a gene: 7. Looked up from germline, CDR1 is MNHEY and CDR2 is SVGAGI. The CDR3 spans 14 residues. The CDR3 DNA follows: TGTGCCAGCAAGGAGAGCGGGGGGACCAATGAGCAGTTCTTC. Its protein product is CASKESGGTNEQFF.

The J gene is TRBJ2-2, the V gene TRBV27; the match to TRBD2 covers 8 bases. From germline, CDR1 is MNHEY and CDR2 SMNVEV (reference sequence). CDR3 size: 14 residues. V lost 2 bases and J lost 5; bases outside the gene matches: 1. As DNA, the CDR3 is TGTGCCAGCAGTTTAGCGGGGGGAACCGGGGAGCTGTTTTTT. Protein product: CASSLAGGTGELFF.

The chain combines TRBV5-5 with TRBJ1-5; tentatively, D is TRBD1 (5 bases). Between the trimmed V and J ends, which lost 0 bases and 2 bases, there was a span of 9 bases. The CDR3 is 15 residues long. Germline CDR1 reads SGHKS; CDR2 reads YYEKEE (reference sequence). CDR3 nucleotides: TGTGCCAGCAGCTTGGCCCCGGGGGGCAATCAGCCCCAGCATTTT. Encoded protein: CASSLAPGGNQPQHF.

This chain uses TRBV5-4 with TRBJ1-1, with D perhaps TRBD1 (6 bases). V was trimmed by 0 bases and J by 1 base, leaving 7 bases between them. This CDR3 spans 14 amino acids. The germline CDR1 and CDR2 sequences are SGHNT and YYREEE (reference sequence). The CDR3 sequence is CASSLDRENTEAFF. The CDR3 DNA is TGTGCCAGCAGCTTGGACAGGGAGAACACTGAAGCTTTCTTT.

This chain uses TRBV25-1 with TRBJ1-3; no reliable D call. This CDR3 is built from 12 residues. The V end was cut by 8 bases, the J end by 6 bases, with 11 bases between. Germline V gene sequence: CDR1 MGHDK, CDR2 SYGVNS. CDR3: CASEGQVNTIYF. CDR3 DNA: TGTGCCAGCGAGGGTCAGGTAAACACCATATATTTT.

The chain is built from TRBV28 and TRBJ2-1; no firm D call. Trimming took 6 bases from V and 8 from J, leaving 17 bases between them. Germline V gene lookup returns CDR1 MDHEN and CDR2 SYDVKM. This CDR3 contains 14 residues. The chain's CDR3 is CASSPDTLKDEQFF. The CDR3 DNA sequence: TGTGCCAGCAGCCCTGACACCTTGAAGGATGAGCAGTTCTTC.

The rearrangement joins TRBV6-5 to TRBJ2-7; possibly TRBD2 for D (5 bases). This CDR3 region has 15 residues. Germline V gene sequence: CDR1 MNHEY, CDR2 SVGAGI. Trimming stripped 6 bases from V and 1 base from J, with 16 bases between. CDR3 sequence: CASRSGPDDSYEQYF. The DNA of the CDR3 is TGTGCCAGCAGGAGCGGACCCGACGATTCCTACGAGCAGTACTTC.

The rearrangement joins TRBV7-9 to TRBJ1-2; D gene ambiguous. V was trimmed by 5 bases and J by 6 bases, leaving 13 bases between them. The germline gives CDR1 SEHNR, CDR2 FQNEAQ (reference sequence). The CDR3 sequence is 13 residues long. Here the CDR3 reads CASSLKGLDGYTF. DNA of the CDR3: TGTGCCAGCAGCCTCAAAGGACTCGATGGCTACACCTTC.

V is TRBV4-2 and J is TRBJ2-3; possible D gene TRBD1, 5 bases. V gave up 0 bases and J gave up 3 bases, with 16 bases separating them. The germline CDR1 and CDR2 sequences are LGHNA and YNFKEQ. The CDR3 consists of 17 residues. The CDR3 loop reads CASSQEWNPGHTDTQYF. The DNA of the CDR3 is TGTGCCAGCAGCCAAGAATGGAACCCAGGGCATACAGATACGCAGTATTTT.

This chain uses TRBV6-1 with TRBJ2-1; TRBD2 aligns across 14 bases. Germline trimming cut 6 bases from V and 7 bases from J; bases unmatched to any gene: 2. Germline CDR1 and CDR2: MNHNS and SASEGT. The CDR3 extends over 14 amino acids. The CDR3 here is CASSRTSGGNEQFF. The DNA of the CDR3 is TGTGCCAGCAGCCGGACTAGCGGGGGGAATGAGCAGTTCTTC.

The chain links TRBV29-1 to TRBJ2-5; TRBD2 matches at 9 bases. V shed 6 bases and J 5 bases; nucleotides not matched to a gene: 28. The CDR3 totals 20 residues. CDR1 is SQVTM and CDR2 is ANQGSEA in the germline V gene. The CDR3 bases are TGCAGCGTGAATGGAGGACGGAGACATTCAGGGCGGGGGGGCCCCGAGACCCAGTACTTC. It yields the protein CSVNGGRRHSGRGGPETQYF. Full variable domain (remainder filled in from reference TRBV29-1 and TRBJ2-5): SAVISQKPSRDICQRGTSLTIQCQVDSQVTMMFWYRQQPGQSLTLIATANQGSEATYESGFVIDKFPISRPNLTFSTLTVSNMSPEDSSIYLCSVNGGRRHSGRGGPETQYFGPGTRLLVL.

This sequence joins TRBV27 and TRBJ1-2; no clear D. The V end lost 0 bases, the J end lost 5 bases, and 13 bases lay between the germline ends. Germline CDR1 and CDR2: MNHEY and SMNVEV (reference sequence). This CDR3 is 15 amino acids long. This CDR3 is CASSLSRTHRYGYTF. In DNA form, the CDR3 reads TGTGCCAGCAGTTTATCCAGGACTCATCGATATGGCTACACCTTC.

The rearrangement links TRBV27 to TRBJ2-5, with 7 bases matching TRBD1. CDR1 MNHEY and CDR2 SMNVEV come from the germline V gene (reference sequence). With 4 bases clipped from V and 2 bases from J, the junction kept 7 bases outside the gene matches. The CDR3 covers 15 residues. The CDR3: CASSSAGTEQETQYF. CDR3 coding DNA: TGTGCCAGCAGTTCGGCCGGGACAGAACAAGAGACCCAGTACTTC.

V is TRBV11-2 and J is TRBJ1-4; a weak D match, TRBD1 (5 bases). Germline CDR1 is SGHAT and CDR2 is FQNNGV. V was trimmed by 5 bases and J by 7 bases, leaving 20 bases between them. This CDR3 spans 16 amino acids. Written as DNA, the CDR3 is TGTGCCAGCAGCGGGCCCCAGGGTATCTGGGGTGAAAAACTGTTTTTT. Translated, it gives CASSGPQGIWGEKLFF.

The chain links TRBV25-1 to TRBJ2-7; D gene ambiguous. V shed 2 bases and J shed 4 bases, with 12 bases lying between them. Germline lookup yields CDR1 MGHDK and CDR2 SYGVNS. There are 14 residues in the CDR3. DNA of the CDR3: TGTGCCAGCAGTGAAAGTTCGGAAAGTTACGAGCAGTACTTC. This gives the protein CASSESSESYEQYF.

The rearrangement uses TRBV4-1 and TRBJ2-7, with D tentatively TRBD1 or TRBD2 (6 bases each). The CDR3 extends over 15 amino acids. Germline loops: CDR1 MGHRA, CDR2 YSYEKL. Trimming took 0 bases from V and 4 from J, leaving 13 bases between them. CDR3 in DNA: TGCGCCAGCAGCCAAGATCCCGGGGGCAGTTACGAGCAGTACTTC. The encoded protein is CASSQDPGGSYEQYF.